The 20 T cell receptor beta chains given below trace back to one sample, sequenced in a study of breast tumors, draining lymph nodes, adjacent tissues. Axillary draining lymph nodes of breast cancer patients supplied the node samples. TCRdb analysed the multiplex PCR reads with MiXCR anew, one entry per CDR3 protein. The sample includes about 230,000 distinct CDR3 sequences, about a third seen only once; the top ten take about 1.4%. Sequencing was carried out using axillary lymph node tissue. Source of these receptors: a female donor with breast cancer. Some clones in this sample may be carry-over from other donors' samples.

This clonotype has ten or more counts. V usage is TRBV11-3 and J usage is TRBJ1-6, with D perhaps TRBD1 (5 bases). CDR1 is SGHNT and CDR2 is YENEEA in the germline V gene. The CDR3 consists of 15 residues. Trimming left V 9 bases short and J 6 bases short, with 18 bases between. In nucleotides, the CDR3 is TGTGCCAGGAGGCCGGGGAGAAGGGGTAATTCACCCCTCCACTTT. Amino acid sequence: CARRPGRRGNSPLHF.

Only one count was recorded for this clonotype. The genes are TRBV20-1 and TRBJ2-5; TRBD1 matches at 11 bases. Losses at the gene ends were 1 base for V and 4 bases for J; bases not matched to a gene: 8. The germline CDR1 and CDR2 sequences are DFQATT and SNEGSKA (reference sequence). The CDR3 runs 16 residues. CDR3 in DNA: TGCAGTGCTAGAGGCCGGGACAGGGGGGAAGGAGAGACCCAGTACTTC. Amino acid sequence: CSARGRDRGEGETQYF.

The J gene is TRBJ2-2, the V gene TRBV24-1; D unresolved. The V end was cut by 7 bases, the J end by 4 bases, with 3 bases between. This CDR3 contains 11 residues. The germline CDR1 and CDR2 sequences are KGHDR and SFDVKD. The CDR3 loop is CATSVTGELFF. The CDR3 region has the DNA TGTGCCACCAGCGTCACCGGGGAGCTGTTTTTT.

V is TRBV5-1 and J is TRBJ2-7, with TRBD2 matching over 11 bases. The CDR3 length is 14 residues. Losses at the gene ends were 5 bases for V and 7 bases for J; bases not matched to a gene: 8. Germline CDR1 is SGHRS and CDR2 is YFSETQ. CDR3 sequence reads: CASRAGLADGEQYF. Written as DNA, the CDR3 is TGCGCCAGCAGAGCGGGACTAGCGGATGGGGAGCAGTACTTC.

This clonotype was picked up many times. The chain has TRBV14 and TRBJ2-1; TRBD1 might be the D (5 bases). The V end was cut by 1 base, the J end by 10 bases, with 11 bases between. The CDR3 runs to 13 residues. Germline V lookup: CDR1 SGHDN, CDR2 FVKESK. The CDR3 here is CASSQGRQTEQFF. DNA for the CDR3: TGTGCCAGCAGCCAAGGCAGACAGACCGAGCAGTTCTTC.

To note about this clonotype: The CDR3 carries no conserved terminal phenylalanine or tryptophan, so it likely arises from a read error. The chain has TRBV2 and TRBJ1-1; the D gene is possibly TRBD1 (6 bases). Looked up from germline, CDR1 is SNHLY and CDR2 is FYNNEI. This CDR3 is built from 13 residues. The CDR3 here is CASSLVGASEAFS. The CDR3 DNA sequence: TGCGCCAGCAGCCTTGTGGGGGCGTCCGAAGCTTTCTCT.

With regard to this clonotype: Since no conserved phenylalanine or tryptophan closes the CDR3, a read error is the likely cause. The V and J genes are TRBV7-2 and TRBJ1-2; D is uncertain. CDR1 and CDR2 from the germline V gene are SGHTA and FQGNSA. The CDR3 totals 19 residues. CDR3 sequence reads: CASSLPTESYSRLHYGYTL. The CDR3 region has the DNA TGTGCTAGCAGCTTACCAACAGAGTCCTACTCCCGACTACACTATGGCTACACCCTC.

This clonotype was observed at least ten times. DNA for the CDR3: TGCAGTGCCCCGGGACAAGGATACGAGCAGTACTTC. Translated: CSAPGQGYEQYF. V gene TRBV20-1 combines with J gene TRBJ2-7, with D tentatively TRBD1 (6 bases). The CDR3 contains 12 residues. The V and J ends lost 6 bases and 4 bases respectively, with 13 bases between them. Germline loops: CDR1 DFQATT, CDR2 SNEGSKA (reference sequence).

Only a few counts were recorded for this clonotype. A much larger clone sits a single nucleotide away, making a read error possible. V usage is TRBV11-3 and J usage is TRBJ2-7; D is ambiguous. V was trimmed by 3 bases and J by 6 bases, leaving 12 bases between them. The CDR3 is 13 residues long. Per germline, CDR1 SGHNT and CDR2 YENEEA. The CDR3 DNA reads as TGTGCCAGCAGCTTCACGATTACCTCCGAGCAGTACTTC. This gives the protein CASSFTITSEQYF.

This clonotype has at least ten counts. The chain recombines TRBV20-1 with TRBJ1-2, with D maybe TRBD1 (6 bases). The CDR3 runs to 14 residues. CDR1 and CDR2 from the germline V gene are DFQATT and SNEGSKA (reference sequence). The ends were cut back, 1 base at V and 4 bases at J, with 13 bases in the middle. CDR3 sequence: CSARGQGKGYGYTF. Here the CDR3 DNA reads TGCAGTGCTAGAGGTCAGGGGAAGGGCTATGGCTACACCTTC.

This clonotype was detected ten times or more. The gene calls are TRBV12-3 or TRBV12-4 and TRBJ2-1; perhaps TRBD1 as D (5 bases). This CDR3 region has 16 residues. V dropped 2 bases and J dropped 5 bases, with 16 bases sitting between them. CDR3 sequence reads: CASSLFVRQTNNEQFF. The CDR3 bases are TGTGCCAGCAGTTTATTTGTGAGACAGACCAACAATGAGCAGTTCTTC.

The gene calls are TRBV11-2 and TRBJ1-4; the D is unclear. Trimming took off 3 bases at V and 7 bases at J, with 9 bases between the two ends. Germline V gene data show CDR1 as SGHAT and CDR2 as FQNNGV. This CDR3 has 13 amino acids. The CDR3 bases are TGTGCCAGCAGCTTTTCCCAGAGTGAAAAACTGTTTTTT. Its protein is CASSFSQSEKLFF.

V usage is TRBV18 and J usage is TRBJ2-4, with 9 bases fitting TRBD1. CDR3 size: 16 residues. The germline gives CDR1 KGHSH, CDR2 LQKENI. The V segment lost 3 bases and the J segment 0 bases; nucleotides outside the gene matches: 3. The CDR3 region is CASSPDRGVAKNIQYF. CDR3 coding DNA: TGTGCCAGCTCACCGGACAGGGGAGTAGCCAAAAACATTCAGTACTTC.

The J gene is TRBJ2-1, the V gene TRBV28; D call uncertain. Trimming took off 5 bases at V and 0 bases at J, with 11 bases between the two ends. Germline-derived CDR1 and CDR2 are MDHEN and SYDVKM. This CDR3 has 15 residues. CDR3 sequence reads: CASSPPDLSYNEQFF. The CDR3 DNA sequence: TGTGCCAGCAGTCCCCCCGATCTCTCCTACAATGAGCAGTTCTTC.

With respect to this clonotype: This may be a read error, as it is one base from a much larger clone. The J gene is TRBJ1-2, the V gene TRBV6-1; 10 bases are a match to TRBD1. The germline V gene has CDR1 MNHNS and CDR2 SASEGT. This CDR3 comprises 17 residues. The CDR3 protein is CASSQAYGDRGPYGYTF. DNA for the CDR3: TGTGCCAGCAGTCAAGCGTACGGGGACAGGGGTCCCTATGGCTACACCTTC.

This clonotype was counted at least ten times. V usage is TRBV7-2 and J usage is TRBJ2-3, with TRBD2 identical over 7 bases. In germline, CDR1 is SGHTA, CDR2 FQGNSA. The junction had 6 bases not matched to a gene; V was cut back by 2 bases and J by 4 bases. This CDR3 has 15 residues. The DNA of the CDR3 is TGTGCCAGCAGCTTAAGACCGGGGAGGGCAGATACGCAGTATTTT. This codes for CASSLRPGRADTQYF.

This clonotype was picked up a small number of times. The V gene is TRBV5-1, the J gene TRBJ2-1; 9 bases agree with TRBD1. V dropped 1 base and J dropped 7; count of bases not matched to a gene: 9. CDR1 and CDR2 from the germline V gene are SGHRS and YFSETQ. CDR3 length: 16 residues. CDR3 sequence: CASSLNPHRGLNEQFF. Written as DNA, the CDR3 is TGCGCCAGCAGCTTGAACCCGCACAGGGGGCTTAATGAGCAGTTCTTC.

This clonotype has ten or more counts. The V and J genes are TRBV11-2 and TRBJ2-1, with D uncertain. Germline values: CDR1 SGHAT, CDR2 FQNNGV. V dropped 1 base and J dropped 8 bases, with 9 bases sitting between them. This CDR3 region has 13 residues. The CDR3 bases are TGTGCCAGCAGCTTAGTCCCCGGGTATGAGCAGTTCTTC. Protein: CASSLVPGYEQFF.

This clonotype turned up a few times. The chain links TRBV6-1 to TRBJ2-2, with D possibly being TRBD2 (5 bases). Germline CDR1 is MNHNS and CDR2 is SASEGT. The V end was cut by 7 bases, the J end by 3 bases, with 15 bases between. This CDR3 comprises 15 residues. This CDR3 reads CASKRRGVDTGELFF. The CDR3 DNA follows: TGTGCCAGCAAGCGACGGGGAGTTGACACCGGGGAGCTGTTTTTT.

As regards this clonotype: The junction and the germline gene differ at one end; a read error may be behind it. This chain connects TRBV6-2 or TRBV6-3 to TRBJ2-1, with a tentative D call TRBD2 (6 bases). Germline V gene lookup returns CDR1 MNHEY and CDR2 SVGEGT. CDR3 length: 17 residues. The CDR3 DNA reads as TGTGCCGGCAGTCACTCGATCCGCGGGAAGTCCTACAATGAGCAGTTCTTC. Encoded protein: CAGSHSIRGKSYNEQFF.